This TCR beta chain was recorded in a study of cytomegalovirus exposure and HLA in healthy donors. Study-wide context: The Caucasian-associated ancestry cluster held 65% to 90% of 300 to 450 genotyped donors. Study-level results: The study put under 200 TCR beta chains on its list as cytomegalovirus-associated.

The ends were cut back, 5 bases at V and 0 bases at J, with 12 bases in the middle. CDR3 length equals 14 residues. Germline values: CDR1 SGHRS, CDR2 YFSETQ. Note on this clone: Its target is unknown.

13 Jbeta primers and 60 Vbeta primers were used for the PCR. The method was immunoSEQ multiplex PCR; TCRdb's version includes in-frame clones alone and lacks a portion of them. The sample lists 150,000 to 200,000 clones, more than 70% seen once, with around 5.8% in the top ten. The receptor comes from a male donor in good health and CMV-seropositive. Sequenced sample: PBMCs. V usage is TRBV5-1 and J usage is TRBJ2-7; D is perhaps TRBD2 (6 bases). For the CDR3, the DNA is TGCGCCAGCAGGGCAGTAGCGGCCTCCTACGAGCAGTACTTC. Its translation is CASRAVAASYEQYF.